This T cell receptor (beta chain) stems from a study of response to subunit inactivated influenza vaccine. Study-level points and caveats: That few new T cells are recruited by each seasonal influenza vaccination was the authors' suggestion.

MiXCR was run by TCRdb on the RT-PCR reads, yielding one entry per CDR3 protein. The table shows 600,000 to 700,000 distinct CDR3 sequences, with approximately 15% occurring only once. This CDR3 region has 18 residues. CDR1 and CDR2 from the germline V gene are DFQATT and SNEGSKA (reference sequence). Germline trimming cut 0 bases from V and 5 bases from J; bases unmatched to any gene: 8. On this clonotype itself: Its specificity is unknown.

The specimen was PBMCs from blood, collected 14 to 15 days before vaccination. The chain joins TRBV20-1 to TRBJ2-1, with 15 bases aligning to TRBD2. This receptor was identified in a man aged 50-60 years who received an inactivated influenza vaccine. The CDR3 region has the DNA TGCAGTGCTAGAGATGCGGGACTAGCGGGAGGCCTTAACAATGAGCAGTTCTTC. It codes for CSARDAGLAGGLNNEQFF.